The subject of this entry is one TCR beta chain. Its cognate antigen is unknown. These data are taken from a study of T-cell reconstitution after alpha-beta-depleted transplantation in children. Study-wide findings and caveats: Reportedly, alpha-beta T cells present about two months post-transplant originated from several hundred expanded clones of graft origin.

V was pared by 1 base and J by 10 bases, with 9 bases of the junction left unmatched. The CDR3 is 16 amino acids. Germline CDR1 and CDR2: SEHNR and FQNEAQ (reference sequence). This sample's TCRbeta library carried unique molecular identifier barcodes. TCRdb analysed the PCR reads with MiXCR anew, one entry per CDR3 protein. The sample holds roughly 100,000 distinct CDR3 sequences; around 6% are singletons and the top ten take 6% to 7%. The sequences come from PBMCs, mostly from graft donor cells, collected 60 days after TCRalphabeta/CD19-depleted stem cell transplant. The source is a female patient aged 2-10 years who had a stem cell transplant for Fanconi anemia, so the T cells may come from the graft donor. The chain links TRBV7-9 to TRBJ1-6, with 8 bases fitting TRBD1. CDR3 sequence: CASSLEGQVFGSPLHF. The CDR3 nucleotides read TGTGCCAGCAGCTTAGAGGGACAGGTCTTTGGCTCACCCCTCCACTTT.